Below, 20 T cell receptor beta chains from the same sample are listed, as sequenced in a study of cytomegalovirus exposure and HLA in healthy donors. Use of 60 Vbeta and 13 Jbeta primers characterized the PCR. The table came from immunoSEQ multiplex PCR; TCRdb's copy has only in-frame clones and leaves some out. The profile shows 240,000 or so clones, about four fifths of them singletons. The sample taken for sequencing was PBMCs. Receptors were obtained from a woman between 40 and 55 years old in good health and CMV-seropositive.

This rearrangement joins TRBV7-9 to TRBJ1-1; D is unclear. Trimming removed 3 bases from V and 7 bases from J, with 15 bases in between. Germline loops: CDR1 SEHNR, CDR2 FQNEAQ (reference sequence). The CDR3 sequence is 14 residues long. This CDR3 reads CASSFDPQAGEAFF. The CDR3 DNA is TGTGCCAGCAGCTTTGACCCCCAGGCAGGTGAAGCTTTCTTT.

A single count supports this clone. CDR3 loop: CASSLRGPDTQYF. CDR3 coding DNA: TGCGCCAGCAGCTTGAGGGGCCCAGATACGCAGTATTTT. The V call is TRBV5-1, the J call TRBJ2-3; maybe TRBD1 (5 bases). CDR3 length: 13 residues. The germline gives CDR1 SGHRS, CDR2 YFSETQ. Trimming cost V 1 base and J 4 bases, with 7 bases left between them.

This clone appeared a few times. J is TRBJ1-1 and V is TRBV6-1; possible D gene TRBD1, 5 bases. The length of the CDR3 is 16 residues. Trimming stripped 2 bases from V and 4 bases from J, with 17 bases between. CDR1 and CDR2 (germline): MNHNS, SASEGT. CDR3 sequence reads: CASSEMGGALGTEAFF. The CDR3 DNA is TGTGCCAGCAGTGAAATGGGTGGGGCGTTGGGCACTGAAGCTTTCTTT.

J is TRBJ2-5 and V is TRBV2, with 10 nucleotides matching TRBD2. V trimming: 8 bases; J trimming: 11 bases; junction bases outside the gene matches: 23. The CDR3 loop spans 17 amino acids. Germline V gives CDR1 SNHLY, CDR2 FYNNEI. The CDR3 loop reads CASRPTSGSSPGEEQYF. CDR3 in DNA: TGTGCCAGCCGTCCGACTAGCGGGTCCAGCCCGGGGGAGGAGCAGTACTTC.

This clone was counted once. The chain carries TRBV27 and TRBJ2-5; 9 nucleotides match TRBD1. The last part of the DNA fits TRBJ2-7 better; the J call may be wrong. The CDR3 loop spans 15 amino acids. CDR1 MNHEY and CDR2 SMNVEV come from the germline V gene (reference sequence). The CDR3 region is CASSLLDRGGYEQYF. CDR3 DNA sequence: TGTGCCAGCAGTTTATTGGACAGGGGAGGCTACGAGCAGTACTTC.

The V and J genes are TRBV5-6 and TRBJ1-2; TRBD1 agrees at 10 bases. Germline V gene sequence: CDR1 SGHDT, CDR2 YYEEEE. The CDR3 has 16 residues. V was clipped by 3 bases and J by 8 bases; unmatched bases: 13. As DNA, the CDR3 is TGTGCCAGCAGCTCCGGGACAGGGGCCTTCAAGGGAGGCTACACCTTC. Protein: CASSSGTGAFKGGYTF.

The rearrangement joins TRBV5-4 to TRBJ2-2; the match to TRBD1 covers 7 bases. V was clipped by 4 bases and J by 5 bases; unmatched bases: 5. This CDR3 spans 14 amino acids. From germline, CDR1 is SGHNT and CDR2 YYREEE (reference sequence). This CDR3 is CASSRDRLTGELFF. The CDR3 nucleotides are TGTGCCAGCAGCCGGGACAGACTGACCGGGGAGCTGTTTTTT.

J is TRBJ2-3 and V is TRBV7-9; 7 bases are a match to TRBD1. CDR1 and CDR2 from the germline V gene are SEHNR and FQNEAQ (reference sequence). This CDR3 has 15 residues. Trimming cost V 5 bases and J 10 bases; bases outside gene matches: 15. CDR3 sequence: CASSLGNHRGRSQYF. CDR3 nucleotide sequence: TGTGCCAGCAGCCTAGGGAATCACAGGGGAAGATCGCAGTATTTT.

This CDR3 is CASSLEGLANEKLFF. In DNA, the CDR3 is TGTGCCAGCAGCTTGGAGGGACTGGCTAATGAAAAACTGTTTTTT. The V and J genes are TRBV5-6 and TRBJ1-4; weak D call: TRBD1 (5 bases). This CDR3 region has 15 residues. Germline V CDR1 and CDR2: SGHDT, YYEEEE. Trimming cost V 0 bases and J 3 bases, with 9 bases left between them.

Concerning this clone itself: The same CDR3 can be traced to other DNA sequences in this sample. This chain connects TRBV11-2 to TRBJ2-1, with 11 bases aligning to TRBD2. The CDR3 covers 15 residues. V shed 5 bases and J 3 bases; nucleotides not matched to a gene: 3. Germline-derived CDR1 and CDR2 are SGHAT and FQNNGV. The CDR3 sequence is CASSPGTSGYNEQFF. The DNA of the CDR3 is TGTGCCAGCAGCCCCGGGACTAGCGGCTACAATGAGCAGTTCTTC.

This clone was recorded a few times. The genes are TRBV10-2 and TRBJ1-5; possibly TRBD1 for D (5 bases). The germline CDR1 and CDR2 sequences are WSHSY and SAAADI. This CDR3 comprises 15 residues. The V end lost 0 bases, the J end lost 4 bases, and 10 bases lay between the germline ends. DNA for the CDR3: TGCGCCAGCAGTGAGTCGGGGGGGGTAAATCAGCCCCAGCATTTT. Its protein product is CASSESGGVNQPQHF.

The count of this clone is one. The CDR3 nucleotides read TGTGCCAGCAGCTTAGCAGCGGGGGGCCACGAGCAGTACTTC. This gives the protein CASSLAAGGHEQYF. V gene TRBV7-2 combines with J gene TRBJ2-7; 9 bases match TRBD2. V trimming: 0 bases; J trimming: 5 bases; junction bases outside the gene matches: 2. The CDR3 consists of 14 residues. Looked up from germline, CDR1 is SGHTA and CDR2 is FQGNSA.

A single count supports this clone. CDR3 residues: CASMQGLTGNTIYF. CDR3 DNA: TGTGCCAGTATGCAGGGGTTAACTGGAAACACCATATATTTT. The chain is built from TRBV19 and TRBJ1-3; tentative D call: TRBD1 (6 bases). CDR1 is LNHDA, CDR2 SQIVND, per germline (reference sequence). The ends were cut back, 7 bases at V and 2 bases at J, with 12 bases in the middle. CDR3 length: 14 residues. The full variable domain, rest sourced from reference TRBV19 and TRBJ1-3, is DGGITQSPKYLFRKEGQNVTLSCEQNLNHDAMYWYRQDPGQGLRLIYYSQIVNDFQKGDIAEGYSVSREKKESFPLTVTSAQKNPTAFYLCASMQGLTGNTIYFGEGSWLTVV.

The rearrangement links TRBV11-2 to TRBJ1-1; possibly TRBD1 for D (6 bases). Germline V gene sequence: CDR1 SGHAT, CDR2 FQNNGV. This CDR3 contains 14 residues. The V and J ends lost 1 base and 8 bases respectively, with 14 bases between them. The CDR3, as DNA: TGTGCCAGCAGCTTAGGGGTCAGGGGTCTCGAAGCTTTCTTT. Translated: CASSLGVRGLEAFF.

The genes are TRBV18 and TRBJ2-1, with 9 bases matching TRBD1. The CDR3 consists of 15 residues. With 4 bases clipped from V and 6 bases from J, the junction kept 7 bases outside the gene matches. The germline V gene has CDR1 KGHSH and CDR2 LQKENI. The CDR3 sequence is CASSLRTGEINEQFF. In DNA, the CDR3 is TGTGCCAGCTCACTCAGGACAGGGGAGATCAATGAGCAGTTCTTC.

CDR3 sequence reads: CASSLVGGGSNEQFF. CDR3 sequence (DNA): TGCGCCAGCAGCTTGGTGGGGGGGGGCTCCAATGAGCAGTTCTTC. This rearrangement joins TRBV5-1 to TRBJ2-1, with D perhaps matching TRBD2 (7 bases). In germline, CDR1 is SGHRS, CDR2 YFSETQ. The V and J ends lost 0 bases and 6 bases respectively, with 13 bases between them. CDR3 length equals 15 residues.

This chain joins TRBV7-9 and TRBJ2-2, with 10 positions matching TRBD2. The CDR3 has 19 residues. The germline gives CDR1 SEHNR, CDR2 FQNEAQ (reference sequence). V lost 1 base to trimming and J lost 2 bases; unmatched junction nucleotides: 10. The CDR3 DNA is TGTGCCAGCAGCTTAGGAAGGATAGCGGGAGGCCTTAACACCGGGGAGCTGTTTTTT. It is translated as CASSLGRIAGGLNTGELFF.

The chain employs TRBV6-1 and TRBJ2-3; 14 nucleotides line up with TRBD2. The CDR3 sequence is 16 residues long. V shed 4 bases and J 4 bases; nucleotides not matched to a gene: 4. From germline, CDR1 is MNHNS and CDR2 SASEGT. The chain's CDR3 is CASSGLGLAGADTQYF. The CDR3, as DNA: TGTGCCAGCAGTGGACTGGGACTAGCGGGGGCAGATACGCAGTATTTT.

The chain has TRBV5-6 and TRBJ2-3, with 12 bases identical to TRBD2. J was trimmed by 0 bases and V by 4 bases; bases with no gene match: 3. The CDR3 sequence is 16 residues long. Per the germline V gene, CDR1 is SGHDT and CDR2 is YYEEEE. The CDR3 DNA reads as TGTGCCAGCAGCCCTGGGACTAGCGGGAGCACAGATACGCAGTATTTT. Amino acid sequence: CASSPGTSGSTDTQYF.

This chain connects TRBV6-1 to TRBJ2-5; 14 bases agree with TRBD2. In germline, CDR1 is MNHNS, CDR2 SASEGT. This CDR3 region has 16 residues. With 5 bases clipped from V and 1 base from J, the junction kept 3 bases outside the gene matches. The CDR3 nucleotides are TGTGCCAGCAGTCAAGGACTAGCGGGGGGCCAAGAGACCCAGTACTTC. It codes for CASSQGLAGGQETQYF.